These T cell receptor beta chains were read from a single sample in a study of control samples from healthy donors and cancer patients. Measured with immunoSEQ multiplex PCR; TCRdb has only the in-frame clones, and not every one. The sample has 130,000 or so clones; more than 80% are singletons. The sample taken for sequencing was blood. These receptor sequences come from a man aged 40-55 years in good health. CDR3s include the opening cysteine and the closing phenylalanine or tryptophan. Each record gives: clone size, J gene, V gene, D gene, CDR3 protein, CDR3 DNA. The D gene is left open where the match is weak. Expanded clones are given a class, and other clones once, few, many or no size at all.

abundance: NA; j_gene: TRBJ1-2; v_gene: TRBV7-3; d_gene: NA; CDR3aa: CASSPTSGGYGYTF; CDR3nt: TGTGCCAGCAGCCCGACGTCGGGGGGATATGGCTACACCTTC
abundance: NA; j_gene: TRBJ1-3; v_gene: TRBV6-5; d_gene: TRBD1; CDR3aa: CASSTGQGAGNTIYF; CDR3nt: TGTGCCAGCAGCACGGGACAGGGGGCTGGAAACACCATATATTTT
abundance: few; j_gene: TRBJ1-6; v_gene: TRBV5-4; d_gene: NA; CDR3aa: CASSPSAHSVESPLHF; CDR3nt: TGTGCCAGCAGCCCTAGCGCCCATTCCGTAGAGTCACCCCTCCACTTT
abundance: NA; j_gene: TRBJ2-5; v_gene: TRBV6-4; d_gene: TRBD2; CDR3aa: CARLAGGIFPYQETQYF; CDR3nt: TGTGCCCGACTAGCGGGGGGGATCTTCCCGTACCAAGAGACCCAGTACTTC
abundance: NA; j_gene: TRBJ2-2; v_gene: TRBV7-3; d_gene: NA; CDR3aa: CASSTFNTGELFF; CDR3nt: TGTGCCAGCAGCACCTTCAACACCGGGGAGCTGTTTTTT
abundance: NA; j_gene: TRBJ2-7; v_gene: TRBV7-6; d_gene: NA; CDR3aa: CASSFAGLDDEQYF; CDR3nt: TGTGCCAGCAGCTTTGCAGGGTTAGATGACGAGCAGTACTTC
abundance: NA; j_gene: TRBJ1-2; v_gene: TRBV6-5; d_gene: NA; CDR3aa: CASSSRGQFYGYTF; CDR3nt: TGTGCCAGCAGTTCCCGCGGACAGTTCTATGGCTACACCTTC
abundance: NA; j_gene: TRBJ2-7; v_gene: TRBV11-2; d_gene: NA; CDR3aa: CASSVRDNYEQYF; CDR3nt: TGTGCCAGCAGCGTCCGGGACAACTACGAGCAGTACTTC
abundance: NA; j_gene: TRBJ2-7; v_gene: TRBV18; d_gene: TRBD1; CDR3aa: CASSQTGNSYEQYF; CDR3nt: TGTGCCAGCTCACAGACAGGGAACTCCTACGAGCAGTACTTC
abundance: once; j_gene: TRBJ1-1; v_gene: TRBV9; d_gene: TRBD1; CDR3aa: CASSVGPGTGTLEAFF; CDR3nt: TGTGCCAGCAGCGTAGGTCCCGGGACAGGGACCCTTGAAGCTTTCTTT
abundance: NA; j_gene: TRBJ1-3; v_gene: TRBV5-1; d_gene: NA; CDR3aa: CASSLAGAGNTIYF; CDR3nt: TGCGCCAGCAGCTTGGCAGGGGCGGGAAACACCATATATTTT